Sequencing of this T cell receptor beta chain was carried out in a study of blood T cells in healthy people across ages (dated by TCRdb to the mid-2010s). Concerning the study at large: In model experiments, template switching captured about one uniquely barcoded TCR beta cDNA molecule for every two T cells. Using deep sequencing normalized with unique cDNA molecular identifiers, the study measured how TCR beta repertoire diversity changes with age. The donors were divided into four age groups: young (average around 16 years), middle-aged (almost 40), aged (about 60) and long-lived (roughly 82). To avoid experimental bias, donors of different ages were spread randomly across the sequencing lanes. Using the same blood draw, the study looked at two additional independent replicas of 1 million unique cDNA reads for two donors, one aged 18 to 29 and the other aged 80 or older. On the study overall, not on this receptor specifically: The long-lived group showed more naive CD4+ T cells, fewer expanded clones and increased TCR diversity than the aged group, suggesting age selection. As age increased, observed TCR beta diversity per million T cells dropped in a roughly linear way, and a significant reduction was already evident by age 40. Estimates of total diversity based on one million sequenced T cells were considered lower bounds and underestimates. A strong correlation was found between observed TCR beta diversity and the percentage of naive T cells measured by flow cytometry. Donor CMV infection status was unknown, potentially confounding age-related changes in expanded clonotypes. Bulk unsorted PBMC profiling prevented conclusive comparison of naive and antigen-experienced compartments.

Library method: 5' RACE. Sequenced on an Illumina HiSeq 2500. The second PCR ran for roughly 6 to 11 cycles and used a J-beta primer mix along with a sample-barcoded 5' primer. A template-switch 5' adaptor carrying 12 random nucleotides introduced a unique molecular identifier onto each TCR beta cDNA molecule. At least 2.5 million CDR3-containing paired-end reads were obtained from each sample. First-strand cDNA was synthesized from all RNA with the Mint cDNA synthesis kit, primed by a TRBC-specific oligonucleotide. After uracil-DNA glycosylase treatment, a first 18-cycle PCR used universal primers M1SS and BC2_uni_R on all cDNA. In the source study's methods: For normalization, 1 million high-quality reads, each with a distinct molecular identifier, were randomly selected from each sample. Reads with shared molecular identifiers were discarded instead of being binned into consensus sequences. MiTCR, with a Q25 quality threshold and the strictest error-elimination algorithm, was used for CDR3 identification, clonotype clustering and error correction. A nonparametric unseen species model with Euler transformation was used to estimate a lower bound on total TCR beta diversity. TCRdb applied fastp at Q25 and MiXCR to the public reads, then kept only in-frame beta chains. CDR3 protein sequences are deduplicated, and each keeps its most common genes and DNA. TCRdb's processing, not the study's, gives the V and J calls here. The sample records over 600,000 distinct CDR3 sequences, approximately 40% of which are singletons. The ten largest clones represent around 30% of the sample.

The donors were under 40 Caucasian individuals from Russia, aged about 6 to 95 years, who were systemically healthy. Each donor gave 8 to 10 milliliters of peripheral blood, drawn into EDTA-treated Vacutainer tubes. PBMCs were isolated by Ficoll-Paque density-gradient centrifugation, with at least 6 million obtained per sample. Total RNA was extracted from PBMCs with Trizol reagent, with at least 5 micrograms obtained per sample. The percentages of naive CD45RAhigh/CD27high T cells were determined by flow cytometry on a PBMC aliquot from every donor. This clonotype was seen a single time. Which antigen it targets is not known. No base quality values were provided; no much bigger clone lies one nucleotide off. A single read offers scant evidence. Its CDR3 holds 17 amino acids, cysteine through phenylalanine. Left in the record is the CDR3 DNA by itself, 51 bases read in frame from the first base. V is pruned by 1 base and J by 1 base, leaving 8 bases of the junction without a gene match. CDR1 and CDR2 were assigned from the germline V gene as SNHLY and FYNNEI.

Sequences were obtained from blood. This chain is built from TRBV2 and TRBJ2-3; 7 bases in the junction line up with TRBD1. The clonotype comes from a man of 80 years or more in good health. The CDR3 region reads CASSEDPKGAGTDTQYF. The sequenced DNA: TGTGCCAGCAGTGAAGACCCCAAGGGGGCTGGCACAGATACGCAGTATTTT.